This T cell receptor (beta chain) was identified in a study of T cell clonality in common variable immunodeficiency. Notes on the study in general: Fewer deletions and N-nucleotide insertions were reportedly seen in common variable immunodeficiency TCR beta sequences. Fewer TCRbeta clones were shared among CVID subjects than controls.

This clone has ten or more counts. Its antigen is unknown. The sequence runs out 3 residues before the end of the CDR3; the remainder is reconstructed from the germline J gene. CVID and control samples used equivalent genomic DNA input. TCRdb's copy holds only in-frame clones and misses some; the assay was immunoSEQ multiplex PCR. Observed are some 28,000 clones, no singletons, with the top ten taking 10% to 15%. The ends lost 5 bases at V and 2 bases at J; junction bases unmatched: 9. The V gene's germline CDR1 is DFQATT and CDR2 SNEGSKA (reference sequence). The CDR3 spans 15 residues. The sample taken for sequencing was peripheral blood mononuclear cells. The chain combines TRBV20-1 with TRBJ1-5; 7 positions agree with TRBD1. This clonotype originated in a person aged 18-69 years in good health. The sequenced CDR3 bases are TGCAGTGCTCAACAAGGGGGCTGGCGCAATCAGCCC. Amino acids: CSAQQGGWRNQP. From start to end, the CDR3 is CSAQQGGWRNQPQHF.